Many counts were recorded for the clone carrying this TCR beta chain. Its antigen is not known. The V gene end was trimmed by 6 bases and the J gene end by 2 bases; junction bases not matched to a gene: 5. Germline V gene data show CDR1 as SNHLY and CDR2 as FYNNEI. The CDR3 is 14 amino acids. The source of the sample is a study of T cells after yellow fever vaccination. Notes on the study in general: Relatively few clonotypes were ones that appeared in both CD4 and CD8 compartments.

MiXCR, applied by TCRdb to the 5' RACE reads, yields one record per CDR3 protein. The repertoire holds about 240,000 distinct CDR3 sequences, with roughly 3.7% as singletons. The chain combines TRBV2 with TRBJ2-3; TRBD1 aligns across 7 bases. The source of this sequence is a man between 18 and 35 years old who received the YFV17D yellow fever vaccine. The sequenced sample was PBMCs, obtained 15 days after the yellow fever booster vaccination. The CDR3 nucleotides read TGTGCCAGCAGCATGACAGGGATCACAGATACGCAGTATTTT. Protein: CASSMTGITDTQYF.